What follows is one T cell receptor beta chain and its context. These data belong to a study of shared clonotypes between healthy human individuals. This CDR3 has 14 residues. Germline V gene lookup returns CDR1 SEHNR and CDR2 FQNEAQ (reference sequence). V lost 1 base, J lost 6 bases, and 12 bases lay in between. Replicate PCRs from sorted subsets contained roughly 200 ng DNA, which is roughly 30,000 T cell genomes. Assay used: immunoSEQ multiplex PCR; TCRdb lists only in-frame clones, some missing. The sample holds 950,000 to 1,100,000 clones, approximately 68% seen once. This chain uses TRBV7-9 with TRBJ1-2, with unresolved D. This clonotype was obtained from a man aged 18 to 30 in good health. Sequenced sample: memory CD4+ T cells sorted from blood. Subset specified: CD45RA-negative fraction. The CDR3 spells CASSLGGGGDGYTF. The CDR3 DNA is TGTGCCAGCAGCTTAGGTGGTGGTGGCGATGGCTACACCTTC.